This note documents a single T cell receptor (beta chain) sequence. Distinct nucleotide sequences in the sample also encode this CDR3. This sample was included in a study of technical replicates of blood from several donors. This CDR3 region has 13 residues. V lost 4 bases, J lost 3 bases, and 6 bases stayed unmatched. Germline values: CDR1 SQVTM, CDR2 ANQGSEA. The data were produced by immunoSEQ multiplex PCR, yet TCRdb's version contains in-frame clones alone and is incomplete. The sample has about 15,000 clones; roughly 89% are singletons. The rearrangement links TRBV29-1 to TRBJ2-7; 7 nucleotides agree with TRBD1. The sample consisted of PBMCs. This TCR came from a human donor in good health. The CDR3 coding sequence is TGCAGCGTTGGGCAGGGACAGTACTACGAGCAGTACTTC. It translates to CSVGQGQYYEQYF.